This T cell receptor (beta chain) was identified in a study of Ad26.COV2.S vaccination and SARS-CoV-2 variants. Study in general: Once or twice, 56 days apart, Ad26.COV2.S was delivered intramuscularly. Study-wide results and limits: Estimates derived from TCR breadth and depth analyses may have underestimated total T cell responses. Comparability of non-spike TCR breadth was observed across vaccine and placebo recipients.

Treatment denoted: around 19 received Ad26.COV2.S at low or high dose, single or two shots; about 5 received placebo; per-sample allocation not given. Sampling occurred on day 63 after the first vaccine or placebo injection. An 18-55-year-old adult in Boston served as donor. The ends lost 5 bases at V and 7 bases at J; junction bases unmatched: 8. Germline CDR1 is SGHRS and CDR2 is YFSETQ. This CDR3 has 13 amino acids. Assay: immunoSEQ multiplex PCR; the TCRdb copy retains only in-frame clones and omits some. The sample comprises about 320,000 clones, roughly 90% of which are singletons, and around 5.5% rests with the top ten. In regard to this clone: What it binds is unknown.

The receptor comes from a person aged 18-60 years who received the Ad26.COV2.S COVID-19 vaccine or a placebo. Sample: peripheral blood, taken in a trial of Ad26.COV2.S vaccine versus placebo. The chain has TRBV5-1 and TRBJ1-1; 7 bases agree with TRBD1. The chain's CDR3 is CASRNEGALEAFF. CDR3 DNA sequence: TGCGCCAGCAGAAATGAGGGGGCCCTTGAAGCTTTCTTT.